A selection of T cell receptor beta chains follows, all from one sample in a study of blood T cell repertoires in COVID-19. The assay was immunoSEQ multiplex PCR, and TCRdb's table has in-frame clones only and misses some. This sample has about 49,000 clones, with 65% to 80% found just once. The material sequenced was peripheral blood. These receptors were obtained from a man in his sixties or seventies with active or convalescent COVID-19. Each CDR3 is given with its conserved first and last residue. The D gene is left open where the match is weak. The listing skips clone size in some rows; elsewhere it reads once, few, many or a size class.

clone_size | d_call | j_call | v_call | cdr3_aa | cdr3_nt
NA | NA | TRBJ1-5 | TRBV14 | CASSQDPYQPQHF | TGTGCCAGCAGCCAAGACCCCTATCAGCCCCAGCATTTT
once | TRBD1 | TRBJ1-5 | TRBV3-1/TRBV3-2 | CASSQENRTGGVDNQPQHF | TGTGCCAGCAGCCAAGAAAATAGGACAGGGGGTGTGGACAATCAGCCCCAGCATTTT
NA | TRBD1 | TRBJ1-1 | TRBV14 | CASSQSRAYRGSPLLSGTEAFF | TGTGCCAGCAGCCAGAGTAGGGCTTACAGGGGGTCTCCCCTATTAAGTGGCACTGAAGCTTTCTTT
NA | TRBD1 | TRBJ1-2 | TRBV11-2 | CASSPTQGAANYGYTF | TGTGCCAGCAGCCCAACTCAGGGGGCGGCTAACTATGGCTACACCTTC
NA | TRBD2 | TRBJ2-5 | TRBV7-9 | CASGLAGETQYF | TGTGCCAGCGGACTAGCGGGAGAGACCCAGTACTTC
NA | NA | TRBJ2-5 | TRBV7-9 | CASSRVGESQYF | TGTGCCAGCAGCCGGGTTGGGGAGTCCCAGTACTTC
NA | NA | TRBJ2-7 | TRBV25-1 | CASSEGGWRTYEQYF | TGTGCCAGCAGTGAAGGTGGCTGGAGAACCTACGAGCAGTACTTC
NA | TRBD1 | TRBJ2-5 | TRBV6-6 | CASRPAGGAQTQYF | TGTGCCAGCAGGCCGGCAGGGGGCGCGCAGACCCAGTACTTC
NA | NA | TRBJ2-7 | TRBV11-1 | CASSSPGGGYEQYF | TGTGCCAGCAGCAGTCCGGGGGGCGGGTACGAGCAGTACTTC
few | NA | TRBJ1-5 | TRBV7-2 | CASSLARGGDQPQHF | TGTGCCAGCAGCTTAGCTCGGGGAGGGGATCAGCCCCAGCATTTT
NA | TRBD2 | TRBJ2-1 | TRBV11-3 | CASSFKTSGTYNEQFF | TGTGCCAGCAGCTTTAAGACTAGCGGAACATACAATGAGCAGTTCTTC
NA | NA | TRBJ2-1 | TRBV11-2 | CASSLDGQSYNEQFF | TGTGCCAGCAGCTTAGATGGACAGAGTTACAATGAGCAGTTCTTC
NA | NA | TRBJ1-1 | TRBV10-3 | CAISEGGSGLEAFF | TGTGCCATCAGTGAGGGAGGGAGCGGATTAGAAGCTTTCTTT
NA | NA | TRBJ1-5 | TRBV7-2 | CASSLGGFQPQHF | TGTGCCAGCAGCTTAGGCGGGTTTCAGCCCCAGCATTTT
NA | NA | TRBJ1-3 | TRBV4-1 | CASSQSSGNTIYF | TGCGCCAGCAGCCAGTCCAGTGGAAACACCATATATTTT
NA | TRBD2 | TRBJ2-2 | TRBV2 | CASSGGTSDTGELFF | TGTGCCAGCAGTGGAGGGACTAGCGACACCGGGGAGCTGTTTTTT
NA | TRBD1 | TRBJ1-1 | TRBV11-3 | CASSVGQKNTEAFF | TGTGCCAGCAGCGTGGGACAGAAGAACACTGAAGCTTTCTTT
NA | NA | TRBJ2-7 | TRBV3-1/TRBV3-2 | CASSQDRYAYEQYF | TGTGCCAGCAGCCAAGACCGCTACGCCTACGAGCAGTACTTC
NA | NA | TRBJ1-2 | TRBV3-1/TRBV3-2 | CASSQGSTGVYGYTF | TGTGCCAGCAGCCAAGGGTCAACAGGCGTCTATGGCTACACCTTC